Listed here is a single T cell receptor beta chain. Authors' methods: Researchers report that nucleated cell counts were estimated from reference gene primer amplification. Assay: immunoSEQ multiplex PCR; the TCRdb copy retains only in-frame clones and omits some. The D gene and trimming were derived from the DNA, and the V and J assignments and clone size from that table. Found here are about 140,000 clones, about 83% of them singletons; the top ten hold roughly 15%. This entry belongs to a study of blood T cell repertoires in COVID-19. Study information: The United States, Italy and Spain provided the acute and convalescent COVID-19 samples. The analysed material was cDNA or gDNA that came from T cells, B-cell-depleted T cells, or PBMCs.

The length of the CDR3 is 13 residues. V lost 0 bases, J lost 9 bases, and 10 bases lay in between. Germline V CDR1 and CDR2: SGDLS, YYNGEE. The clonotype was recovered from a man aged 50 to 59 with acute or convalescent COVID-19. The rearrangement joins TRBV9 to TRBJ2-1; tentatively, D is TRBD2 (6 bases). What was sequenced was peripheral blood. The CDR3 DNA reads as TGTGCCAGCAGCGTAGGGGTGGAGGGTGAGCAGTTCTTC. Translation gives CASSVGVEGEQFF.